These 10 T cell receptor beta chains came from one sample sequenced in a study of blood T cell repertoires in COVID-19. Generated by immunoSEQ multiplex PCR, the TCRdb table keeps only in-frame clones and is missing some. The sample lists 130,000 or so clones, roughly 83% occurring once. Source material: PBMCs or T cells enriched from blood (not recorded which). All receptors come from a man aged 50-60 years who had recovered from COVID-19.

The J gene is TRBJ2-7, the V gene TRBV27; D may be TRBD1 (6 bases). The V end lost 5 bases, the J end lost 2 bases, and 22 bases lay between the germline ends. Germline V gene data show CDR1 as MNHEY and CDR2 as SMNVEV (reference sequence). CDR3 length: 17 amino acids. In DNA, the CDR3 is TGTGCCAGCAGTCCCCAGCTTAAAGGACAGAGTGCCTACGAGCAGTACTTC. Translating gives CASSPQLKGQSAYEQYF.

This clone was seen just once. The V gene is TRBV10-1, the J gene TRBJ1-3, with D possibly being TRBD1 (6 bases). Looked up from germline, CDR1 is WNHNN and CDR2 is SYGVQD (reference sequence). Between the trimmed V and J ends, which lost 6 bases and 3 bases, there was a span of 9 bases. The CDR3 consists of 13 residues. The CDR3 loop reads CASSHRDGNTIYF. The DNA of the CDR3 is TGCGCCAGCAGCCACAGGGATGGAAACACCATATATTTT.

The chain joins TRBV5-4 to TRBJ2-2; possibly TRBD1 for D (6 bases). Germline V gene sequence: CDR1 SGHNT, CDR2 YYREEE (reference sequence). V lost 3 bases, J lost 5 bases, and 14 bases lay in between. The CDR3 has 15 amino acids. CDR3 sequence (DNA): TGTGCCAGCAGCTCCAATCAGGGGCGGACCGGGGAGCTGTTTTTT. Amino acids: CASSSNQGRTGELFF.

In this sample, this clone turned up a few times. The chain carries TRBV13 and TRBJ1-2; TRBD1 agrees at 9 bases. J was trimmed by 4 bases and V by 4 bases; bases with no gene match: 4. This CDR3 has 14 residues. Germline values: CDR1 PRHDT, CDR2 FYEKMQ (reference sequence). CDR3 nucleotide sequence: TGTGCCAGCAGCTCCGGACAGGGGACCTATGGCTACACCTTC. Translated, it gives CASSSGQGTYGYTF.

V is TRBV10-3 and J is TRBJ2-2; TRBD2 matches 12 bases. Per the germline V gene, CDR1 is ENHRY and CDR2 is SYGVKD. Trimming at V came to 6 bases and at J to 3 bases, leaving 11 bases not matched to a gene. This CDR3 is 18 amino acids long. The CDR3 here is CAISQSTSGGPYTGELFF. The CDR3 region has the DNA TGTGCCATCAGCCAGAGCACTAGCGGGGGGCCCTACACCGGGGAGCTGTTTTTT.

The rearrangement links TRBV5-4 to TRBJ1-2; TRBD1 is a possible D gene (6 bases). The CDR3 covers 13 residues. Germline values: CDR1 SGHNT, CDR2 YYREEE (reference sequence). V shed 0 bases and J shed 10 bases, with 13 bases lying between them. CDR3 in amino acids: CASSLDREKFYTF. The CDR3 DNA is TGTGCCAGCAGCTTGGACAGGGAAAAGTTCTACACCTTC.

This clone has a handful of counts. V gene TRBV6-1 combines with J gene TRBJ1-5; D possibly corresponds to TRBD1 (6 bases). Germline CDR1 MNHNS, CDR2 SASEGT. This CDR3 region has 15 residues. V lost 0 bases and J lost 3, with 9 bases in between. CDR3 residues: CASSEAQGNNQPQHF. CDR3 nucleotides: TGTGCCAGCAGTGAAGCCCAGGGGAACAATCAGCCCCAGCATTTT.

The rearrangement links TRBV28 to TRBJ1-1, with D tentatively TRBD1 (6 bases). Per the germline V gene, CDR1 is MDHEN and CDR2 is SYDVKM. The CDR3 runs 15 residues. Trimming stripped 2 bases from V and 4 bases from J, with 14 bases between. The CDR3 loop reads CASSLPGGVSTEAFF. CDR3 nucleotide sequence: TGTGCCAGCAGTTTACCGGGGGGCGTAAGCACTGAAGCTTTCTTT.

The rearrangement links TRBV6-6 to TRBJ2-5, with TRBD2 matching 10 bases. Germline V gene data show CDR1 as MNHNY and CDR2 as SVGAGI (reference sequence). The CDR3 runs to 16 residues. Losses at the gene ends were 6 bases for V and 0 bases for J; bases not matched to a gene: 7. The CDR3 here is CASSISGGSYQETQYF. The CDR3 DNA reads as TGTGCCAGCAGCATTAGCGGGGGGTCGTACCAAGAGACCCAGTACTTC.

The chain uses TRBV5-4 and TRBJ1-1; tentatively, D is TRBD1 (6 bases). The germline gives CDR1 SGHNT, CDR2 YYREEE (reference sequence). The CDR3 covers 14 residues. Trimming took 7 bases from V and 1 from J, leaving 14 bases between them. For the CDR3, the DNA is TGTGCCAGCGGGATAACAGGGAGGAACACTGAAGCTTTCTTT. Residues: CASGITGRNTEAFF.